This TCR beta chain was found in a study of preoperative IRX-2 immunotherapy in early breast cancer. V was shortened by 3 bases and J by 0 bases, with 11 bases between the two germline ends. Per the germline V gene, CDR1 is SGHDN and CDR2 is FVKESK. This CDR3 contains 15 residues. Treatment meaning: preoperative locoregional IRX-2 cytokine immunotherapy. The table came from immunoSEQ multiplex PCR; TCRdb's copy has only in-frame clones and leaves some out. The sample includes about 25,000 clones, roughly 96% seen only once; the top ten take roughly 15%. The chain combines TRBV14 with TRBJ1-2; the D is unclear. This TCR was sampled from a human donor with breast cancer. The material sequenced was tumor tissue, taken after IRX-2 immunotherapy. CDR3: CASSHREGPNYGYTF. DNA of the CDR3: TGTGCCAGCAGCCATCGAGAGGGCCCTAACTATGGCTACACCTTC.